This T cell receptor beta chain was obtained from a study of blood T cell repertoires in COVID-19. About the study: There were acute and convalescent COVID-19 samples, and they came from the United States, Italy and Spain. Sources were T cells, B-cell-depleted T cells, or PBMCs; the material itself was cDNA or gDNA.

CDR1 is LNHDA, CDR2 SQIVND, per germline (reference sequence). CDR3 length: 14 amino acids. After removal of 8 bases from V and 5 bases from J, the junction contained 4 bases not matched to a gene. The data were produced by immunoSEQ multiplex PCR, yet TCRdb's version contains in-frame clones alone and is incomplete. The data show under 250,000 clones, around 83% seen once. The receptor was isolated from a human donor in a cohort sampled during active COVID-19. The sample consisted of peripheral blood. The rearrangement joins TRBV19 to TRBJ2-2; 11 bases map to TRBD2. CDR3 nucleotides: TGTGCCAGTCGACTAGCGGGAAGGACCGGGGAGCTGTTTTTT. Encoded protein: CASRLAGRTGELFF.